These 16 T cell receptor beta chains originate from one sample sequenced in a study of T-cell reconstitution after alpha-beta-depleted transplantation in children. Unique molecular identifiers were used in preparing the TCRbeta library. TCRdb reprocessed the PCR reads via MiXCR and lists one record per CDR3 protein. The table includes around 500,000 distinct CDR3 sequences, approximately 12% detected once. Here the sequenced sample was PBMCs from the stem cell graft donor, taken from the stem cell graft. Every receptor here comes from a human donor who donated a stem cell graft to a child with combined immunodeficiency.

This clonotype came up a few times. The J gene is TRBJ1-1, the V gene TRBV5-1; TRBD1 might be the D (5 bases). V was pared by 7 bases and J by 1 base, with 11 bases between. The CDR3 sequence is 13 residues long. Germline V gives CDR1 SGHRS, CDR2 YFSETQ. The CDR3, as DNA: TGCGCCAGCCGATGGGACGGGAACACTGAAGCTTTCTTT. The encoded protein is CASRWDGNTEAFF.

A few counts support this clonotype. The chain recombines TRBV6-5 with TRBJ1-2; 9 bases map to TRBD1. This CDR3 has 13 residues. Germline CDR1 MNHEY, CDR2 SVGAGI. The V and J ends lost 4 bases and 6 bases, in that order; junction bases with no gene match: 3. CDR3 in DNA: TGTGCCAGCAGTTGGGGACAGGGCAATGGCTACACCTTC. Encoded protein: CASSWGQGNGYTF.

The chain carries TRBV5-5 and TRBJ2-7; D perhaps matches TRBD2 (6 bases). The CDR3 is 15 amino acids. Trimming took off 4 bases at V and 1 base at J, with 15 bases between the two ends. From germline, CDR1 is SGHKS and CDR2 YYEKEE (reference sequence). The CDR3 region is CASSRRGTESYEQYF. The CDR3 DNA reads TGTGCCAGCAGCAGGCGCGGGACGGAGTCCTACGAGCAGTACTTC.

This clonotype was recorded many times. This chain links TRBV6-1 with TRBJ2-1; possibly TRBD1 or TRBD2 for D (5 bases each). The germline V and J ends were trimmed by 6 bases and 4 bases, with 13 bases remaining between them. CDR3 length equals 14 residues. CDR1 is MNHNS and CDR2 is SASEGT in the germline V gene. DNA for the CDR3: TGTGCCAGCAGCCTATATGGGGGTTACAATGAGCAGTTCTTC. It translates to CASSLYGGYNEQFF.

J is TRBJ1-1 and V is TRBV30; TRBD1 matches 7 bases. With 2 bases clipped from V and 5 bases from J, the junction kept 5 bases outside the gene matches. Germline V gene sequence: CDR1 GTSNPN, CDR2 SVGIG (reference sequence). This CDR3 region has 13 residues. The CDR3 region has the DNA TGTGCCTGGAGTAGGGCAGGGGGTACTGAAGCTTTCTTT. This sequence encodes CAWSRAGGTEAFF. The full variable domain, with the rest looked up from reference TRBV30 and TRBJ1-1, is SQTIHQWPATLVQPVGSPLSLECTVEGTSNPNLYWYRQAAGRGLQLLFYSVGIGQISSEVPQNLSASRPQDRQFILSSKKLLLSDSGFYLCAWSRAGGTEAFFGQGTRLTVV.

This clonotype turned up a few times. CDR3 sequence reads: CASSLIASGHNEQFF. The CDR3 region has the DNA TGTGCCAGCAGTTTAATCGCTAGCGGACACAATGAGCAGTTCTTC. The chain carries TRBV12-3 or TRBV12-4 and TRBJ2-1; 7 bases are a match to TRBD2. After removal of 2 bases from V and 5 bases from J, the junction contained 6 bases not matched to a gene. There are 15 residues in the CDR3.

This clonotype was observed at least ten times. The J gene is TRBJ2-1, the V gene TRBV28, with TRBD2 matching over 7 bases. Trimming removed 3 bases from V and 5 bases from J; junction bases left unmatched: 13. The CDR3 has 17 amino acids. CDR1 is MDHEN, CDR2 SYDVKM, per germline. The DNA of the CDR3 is TGTGCCAGCAGTTTCCCCTTTCAAGGCGGGGGTCACAATGAGCAGTTCTTC. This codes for CASSFPFQGGGHNEQFF.

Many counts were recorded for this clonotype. The chain's CDR3 is CASRQPGQGYEQYF. The CDR3 DNA follows: TGTGCCAGCAGACAGCCGGGACAGGGGTACGAGCAGTACTTC. The J gene is TRBJ2-7, the V gene TRBV12-3 or TRBV12-4; TRBD1 agrees at 10 bases. This CDR3 comprises 14 residues. V gave up 6 bases and J gave up 4 bases; unmatched junction bases: 6.

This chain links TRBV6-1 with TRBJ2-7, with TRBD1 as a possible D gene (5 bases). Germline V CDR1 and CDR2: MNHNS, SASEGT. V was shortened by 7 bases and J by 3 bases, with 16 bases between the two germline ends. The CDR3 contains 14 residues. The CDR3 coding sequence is TGTGCCAGCACAATCAATGGGCAGGGCTACGAGCAGTACTTC. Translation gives CASTINGQGYEQYF.

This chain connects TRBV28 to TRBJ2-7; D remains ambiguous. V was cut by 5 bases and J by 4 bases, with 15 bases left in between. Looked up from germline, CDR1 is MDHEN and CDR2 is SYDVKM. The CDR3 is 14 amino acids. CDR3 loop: CASSPQEGLYEQYF. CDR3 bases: TGTGCCAGCAGTCCCCAGGAAGGGCTGTACGAGCAGTACTTC.

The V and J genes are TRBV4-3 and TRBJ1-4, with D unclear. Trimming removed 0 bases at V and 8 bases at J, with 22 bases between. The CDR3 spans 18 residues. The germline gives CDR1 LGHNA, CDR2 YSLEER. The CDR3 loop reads CASSQDRGGTLRREKLFF. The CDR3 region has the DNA TGCGCCAGCAGCCAAGATCGAGGAGGAACTCTACGACGGGAAAAACTGTTTTTT.

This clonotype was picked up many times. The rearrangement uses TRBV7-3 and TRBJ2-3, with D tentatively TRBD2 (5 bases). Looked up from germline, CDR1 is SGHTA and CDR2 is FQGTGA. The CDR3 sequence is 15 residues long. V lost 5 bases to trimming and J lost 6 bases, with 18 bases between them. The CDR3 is CASSPTERWGDTQYF. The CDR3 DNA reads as TGTGCCAGCAGCCCGACCGAGCGGTGGGGTGATACGCAGTATTTT.

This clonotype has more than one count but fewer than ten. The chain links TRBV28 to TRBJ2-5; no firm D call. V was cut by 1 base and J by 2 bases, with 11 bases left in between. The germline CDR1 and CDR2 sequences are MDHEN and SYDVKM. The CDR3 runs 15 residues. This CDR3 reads CASSLYTNPQETQYF. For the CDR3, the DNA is TGTGCCAGCAGTTTATACACTAACCCTCAAGAGACCCAGTACTTC.

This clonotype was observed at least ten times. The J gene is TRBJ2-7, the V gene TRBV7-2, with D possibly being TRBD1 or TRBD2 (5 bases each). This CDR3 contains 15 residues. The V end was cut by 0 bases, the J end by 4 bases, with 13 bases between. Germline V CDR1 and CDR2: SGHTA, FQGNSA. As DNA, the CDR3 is TGTGCCAGCAGCTTAGCGGACCGCGAGGGGTACGAGCAGTACTTC. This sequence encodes CASSLADREGYEQYF.

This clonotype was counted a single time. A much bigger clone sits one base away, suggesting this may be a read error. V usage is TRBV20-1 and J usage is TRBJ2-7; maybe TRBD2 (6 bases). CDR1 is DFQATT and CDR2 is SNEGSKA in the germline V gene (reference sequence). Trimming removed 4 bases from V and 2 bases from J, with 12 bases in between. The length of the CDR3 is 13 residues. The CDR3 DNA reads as TGCAGTGCTACCGGACTATCCGCCTACGAGCAGTACTTC. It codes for CSATGLSAYEQYF.

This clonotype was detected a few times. The CDR3 DNA is TGTGCCAGCAGTTTAGGGGTGGCCAGGGGGATTTCCTACGAGCAGTACTTC. Residues: CASSLGVARGISYEQYF. The rearrangement joins TRBV12-3 or TRBV12-4 to TRBJ2-7; TRBD1 matches 7 bases. The trim removed 1 base at V and 1 base at J, leaving 10 bases unmatched. This CDR3 has 17 residues.